This T cell receptor (beta chain) was sequenced in a study of chemoradiotherapy in HPV16-positive cancers. Study context: A couple of HPV16-positive patients' cells yielded candidate HPV-specific clones and common motifs.

The study, taken as a whole, reports: Candidate HPV-specific clones and E7-related TCR motifs grew in tumor during treatment.

This table comes from immunoSEQ multiplex PCR, and its TCRdb copy is limited to in-frame clones, with some not included. The profile covers several thousand clones, with around 70% appearing a single time and approximately 9.1% taken by the ten largest. With regard to this clone: Its antigen is unknown.

There are 10 residues in the CDR3. Germline V gene data show CDR1 as DFQATT and CDR2 as SNEGSKA (reference sequence). V lost 0 bases and J 9 bases, leaving 5 bases between the germline ends. The chain employs TRBV20-1 and TRBJ1-1; D is unresolved. The sequenced sample was tumor tissue, obtained from a patient who underwent chemoradiotherapy. The receptor's source is a human donor with HPV-associated anogenital cancer. The CDR3, as DNA: TGCAGTGCTAGAGATCCGCAAGCTTTCTTT. This codes for CSARDPQAFF.